A single sample is the source of the 22 T cell receptor beta chains below, sequenced in a study of blood T cells in healthy people across ages. Using a J-beta primer mix together with a sample-barcoded 5' primer, a second PCR was run for about 6 to 12 cycles. One entry per CDR3 protein, called by TCRdb with MiXCR from the 5' RACE reads. This sample yields under 1,000,000 distinct CDR3 sequences, of which about 34% are seen a single time; over 10% belongs to the top ten. The sequenced sample consisted of blood. The receptor source for this set is a man aged 18 to 29 in good health.

The chain couples TRBV7-9 to TRBJ2-1; D unclear. CDR1 and CDR2 from the germline V gene are SEHNR and FQNEAQ (reference sequence). This CDR3 is built from 15 residues. The V end was cut by 5 bases, the J end by 2 bases, with 13 bases between. The CDR3 DNA follows: TGTGCCAGCAGCCCAAAGACGGATCCCTACAATGAGCAGTTCTTC. Translated, it gives CASSPKTDPYNEQFF.

The table lists this clonotype with many counts. The V gene is TRBV7-2, the J gene TRBJ2-1, with TRBD1 as a possible D gene (5 bases). Germline assignment: CDR1 SGHTA and CDR2 FQGNSA. The CDR3 has 14 residues. V was clipped by 1 base and J by 6 bases, with 10 bases between them. CDR3 protein: CASSLVQGSNEQFF. The CDR3 nucleotides are TGTGCCAGCAGCTTAGTTCAGGGAAGCAATGAGCAGTTCTTC.

This clonotype was counted at least ten times. The rearrangement uses TRBV20-1 and TRBJ2-3; 7 positions match TRBD2. Losses at the gene ends were 5 bases for V and 6 bases for J; bases not matched to a gene: 17. The CDR3 sequence is 16 residues long. Germline values: CDR1 DFQATT, CDR2 SNEGSKA (reference sequence). As DNA, the CDR3 is TGCAGTGCTGGCCACGACTCAATGGGACTATATGATACGCAGTATTTT. Translating it yields CSAGHDSMGLYDTQYF.

The chain is built from TRBV18 and TRBJ1-2, with a tentative D call TRBD1 (5 bases). The germline CDR1 and CDR2 sequences are KGHSH and LQKENI. V dropped 4 bases and J dropped 5 bases, with 17 bases sitting between them. The CDR3 length is 15 residues. The CDR3 is CASSLTWTYGYGYTF. The CDR3 region has the DNA TGTGCCAGCTCACTTACCTGGACATATGGGTATGGCTACACCTTC.

This chain uses TRBV7-2 with TRBJ1-2; D gene uncertain. The CDR3 loop spans 16 amino acids. Germline CDR1 reads SGHTA; CDR2 reads FQGNSA. Trimming removed 5 bases at V and 2 bases at J, with 18 bases between. Here the CDR3 reads CASSPPPGVGNYGYTF. In DNA form, the CDR3 reads TGTGCCAGCAGCCCTCCCCCAGGTGTAGGGAACTATGGCTACACCTTC. Full variable domain (outside the CDR3, taken from reference TRBV7-2 and TRBJ1-2): GAGVSQSPSNKVTEKGKDVELRCDPISGHTALYWYRQSLGQGLEFLIYFQGNSAPDKSGLPSDRFSAERTGGSVSTLTIQRTQQEDSAVYLCASSPPPGVGNYGYTFGSGTRLTVV.

In this sample, this clonotype turned up a few times. The genes are TRBV12-3 or TRBV12-4 and TRBJ2-1; D remains unclear. The CDR3 runs to 13 residues. V was shortened by 3 bases and J by 5 bases, with 8 bases between the two germline ends. CDR3 residues: CASSLRRHNEQFF. The CDR3 nucleotides read TGTGCCAGCAGTTTGAGAAGACACAATGAGCAGTTCTTC.

The chain uses TRBV7-9 and TRBJ2-1; maybe TRBD2 (5 bases). The tail of the sequence fits TRBJ2-7 better, so the J call may be wrong. The CDR3 has 18 residues. CDR1 is SEHNR and CDR2 is FQNEAQ in the germline V gene (reference sequence). CDR3 bases: TGTGCCAGCAGCCCTCCCGTCAAGCGGACGGAGTCCTACAATGAGCAGTACTTC. It yields the protein CASSPPVKRTESYNEQYF.

This clonotype was seen a handful of times. The rearrangement links TRBV7-2 to TRBJ2-1; possibly TRBD2 for D (5 bases). The germline CDR1 and CDR2 sequences are SGHTA and FQGNSA. The CDR3 totals 12 residues. V lost 6 bases, J lost 6 bases, and 9 bases lay in between. The CDR3, as DNA: TGTGCCAGCAGAGGTACTAGCAATGAGCAGTTCTTC. Amino acids: CASRGTSNEQFF.

Details on this clonotype: Just one base apart from a much larger clone, this may be a read error. The chain couples TRBV7-6 to TRBJ2-1; 7 nucleotides agree with TRBD1. The germline CDR1 and CDR2 sequences are SGHVS and FNYEAQ. This CDR3 is built from 16 residues. CDR3 amino acids: CASSLEPGGSYDEQFF. The CDR3 nucleotides read TGTGCCAGCAGCTTAGAGCCAGGGGGTTCCTACGATGAGCAGTTCTTC. The full variable domain, rest sourced from reference TRBV7-6 and TRBJ2-1, is GAGVSQSPRYKVTKRGQDVALRCDPISGHVSLYWYRQALGQGPEFLTYFNYEAQQDKSGLPNDRFSAERPEGSISTLTIQRTEQRDSAMYRCASSLEPGGSYDEQFFGPGTRLTVL.

The chain joins TRBV12-3 or TRBV12-4 to TRBJ2-4; 8 positions agree with TRBD1. There are 13 residues in the CDR3. The V gene end was trimmed by 10 bases and the J gene end by 13 bases; junction bases not matched to a gene: 15. CDR3 sequence reads: CATTGQGRNEQYF. The CDR3 DNA is TGTGCCACTACCGGACAGGGTAGAAATGAGCAGTACTTC.

With regard to this clonotype: With a much larger clone just one base away, this may be a read error. This chain uses TRBV2 with TRBJ2-3, with a tentative D call TRBD2 (6 bases). CDR1 is SNHLY, CDR2 FYNNEI, per germline. CDR3 length: 16 residues. The CDR3 is CASSESVAETTDMQYF. The DNA of the CDR3 is TGTGCCAGCAGTGAATCGGTAGCGGAGACCACAGATATGCAGTATTTT.

Notes on this clonotype: Germline is not matched at one junction end, which may reflect a read error. The V call is TRBV20-1, the J call TRBJ1-5; maybe TRBD1 (6 bases). The CDR3 consists of 15 residues. Per the germline V gene, CDR1 is DFQATT and CDR2 is SNEGSKA (reference sequence). CDR3 sequence reads: CSARDMAGANQPQHF. CDR3 DNA sequence: TGCAGCGCTAGAGATATGGCAGGGGCCAATCAGCCCCAGCATTTT.

The chain uses TRBV24-1 and TRBJ2-7, with unresolved D. Germline V gives CDR1 KGHDR, CDR2 SFDVKD. The V gene lost 8 bases and the J gene lost 2 bases, with 12 bases spanning the gap. The length of the CDR3 is 13 residues. This CDR3 reads CATKPSTPYEQYF. Written as DNA, the CDR3 is TGTGCCACCAAGCCTTCCACTCCCTACGAGCAGTACTTC.

CDR3: CASSLIRLDEAFF. In DNA, the CDR3 is TGTGCCAGCAGCTTAATCCGTCTAGATGAAGCTTTCTTT. The chain links TRBV7-8 to TRBJ1-1; D remains unclear. The germline gives CDR1 SGHVS, CDR2 FQNEAQ. The ends were cut back, 2 bases at V and 7 bases at J, with 11 bases in the middle. The CDR3 loop spans 13 amino acids.

This clonotype has ten or more counts. The CDR3 sequence is CASSQAGSNQPQHF. The CDR3 coding sequence is TGCGCCAGCAGCCAAGCGGGCAGCAATCAGCCCCAGCATTTT. The chain links TRBV4-1 to TRBJ1-5; D is ambiguous. The CDR3 contains 14 residues. V dropped 1 base and J dropped 1 base, with 5 bases sitting between them. Per germline, CDR1 MGHRA and CDR2 YSYEKL.

Only a few counts were recorded for this clonotype. The J gene is TRBJ1-2, the V gene TRBV5-1; D might be TRBD1 (5 bases). CDR1 SGHRS and CDR2 YFSETQ come from the germline V gene. The CDR3 sequence is 15 residues long. Trimming took off 3 bases at V and 4 bases at J, with 16 bases between the two ends. CDR3 sequence (DNA): TGCGCCAGCAGCTGGGGGTTTCTGACACCCTATGGCTACACCTTC. Translation gives CASSWGFLTPYGYTF.

The gene calls are TRBV20-1 and TRBJ1-4; D is ambiguous. This CDR3 has 15 residues. Deletions cut 3 bases from V and 2 bases from J, with 13 bases between. Germline V gene data show CDR1 as DFQATT and CDR2 as SNEGSKA (reference sequence). The CDR3 DNA follows: TGCAGTGCTAGCGCGACGACGGGCACTAATGAAAAACTGTTTTTT. Translating it yields CSASATTGTNEKLFF.

This clonotype has only one observation. With a much larger clone just one base away, this may be a read error. The chain couples TRBV27 to TRBJ1-6, with no clear D. Germline V lookup: CDR1 MNHEY, CDR2 SMNVEV (reference sequence). The CDR3 is 15 residues long. The CDR3 DNA follows: TGTGCCAGCAGCCCGCTAAGCTCCTATAATTCACCCCCCCACTTT. It codes for CASSPLSSYNSPPHF.

This chain connects TRBV5-1 to TRBJ1-4; possible D gene TRBD1, 6 bases. The germline V gene encodes CDR1 SGHRS and CDR2 YFSETQ. This CDR3 is built from 14 residues. Trimming pared 1 base from V and 9 bases from J, leaving 13 bases between. CDR3 nucleotide sequence: TGCGCCAGCAGCTTGCTTGAGGACAGTAAAAAACTGTTTTTT. This translates into CASSLLEDSKKLFF.

This clonotype has more than one count but fewer than ten. This chain joins TRBV9 and TRBJ1-2; 7 bases map to TRBD1. The CDR3 totals 13 residues. The V and J ends lost 6 bases and 2 bases, in that order; junction bases with no gene match: 4. Germline lookup yields CDR1 SGDLS and CDR2 YYNGEE. This CDR3 reads CASTAGGNYGYTF. CDR3 sequence (DNA): TGTGCCAGCACCGCAGGGGGGAACTATGGCTACACCTTC.

To note about this clonotype: This clone may be a read error of a much larger clone one base away. V is TRBV5-1 and J is TRBJ1-2; D is unclear. V was pared by 1 base and J by 10 bases, with 11 bases between. This CDR3 is 12 amino acids long. Germline V gives CDR1 SGHRS, CDR2 YFSETQ. The CDR3 DNA follows: TGCGCCAGCAGCTTGTCTGACTCTGTCTACACCTTC. Protein sequence: CASSLSDSVYTF.

The chain carries TRBV7-6 and TRBJ2-7, with no clear D. This CDR3 has 13 residues. Deletions cut 5 bases from V and 4 bases from J, with 12 bases between. From germline, CDR1 is SGHVS and CDR2 FNYEAQ. The CDR3 sequence: CASSVDGGYEQYF. In nucleotides, the CDR3 is TGTGCCAGCAGCGTAGACGGTGGATACGAGCAGTACTTC.